This entry lists 11 T cell receptor beta chains sequenced from one sample in a study of T-cell memory formation after mild COVID-19. TCRdb called the 5' RACE reads again in MiXCR, with one record for every CDR3 protein. The data show roughly 40,000 distinct CDR3 sequences, 7.3% seen once. Material for sequencing was PBMCs or a T cell subset sorted from them (not recorded which). All receptors come from a man between 18 and 29 years old who had mild COVID-19 (a few samples of this study predate the infection). Cell type and time point are not known.

The chain recombines TRBV6-2 or TRBV6-3 with TRBJ1-2, with TRBD1 matching over 7 bases. This CDR3 spans 13 amino acids. CDR1 and CDR2 from the germline V gene are MNHEY and SVGEGT. Losses at the gene ends were 4 bases for V and 3 bases for J; bases not matched to a gene: 2. The CDR3 nucleotides are TGTGCCAGCAGTTCGACAGGGTACTATGGCTACACCTTC. This gives the protein CASSSTGYYGYTF.

This clonotype was recorded many times. V is TRBV20-1 and J is TRBJ1-1, with D perhaps matching TRBD1 (5 bases). CDR3 length: 13 residues. Trimming removed 3 bases at V and 2 bases at J, with 10 bases between. In germline, CDR1 is DFQATT, CDR2 SNEGSKA (reference sequence). In DNA form, the CDR3 reads TGCAGTGCTAGTGGGGACGTTAACACTGAAGCTTTCTTT. Its protein product is CSASGDVNTEAFF.

This clonotype was counted between two and nine times. V and J are TRBV5-1 and TRBJ1-4; D is unresolved. Trimming took off 0 bases at V and 0 bases at J, with 6 bases between the two ends. Germline V gene data show CDR1 as SGHRS and CDR2 as YFSETQ. The CDR3 runs to 15 residues. CDR3: CASSLVGTTNEKLFF. The CDR3 DNA sequence: TGCGCCAGCAGCTTGGTCGGGACAACTAATGAAAAACTGTTTTTT.

This clonotype was seen many times. This sequence joins TRBV6-5 and TRBJ2-3; 13 bases are a match to TRBD2. The CDR3 consists of 17 residues. Germline lookup yields CDR1 MNHEY and CDR2 SVGAGI. V trimming: 2 bases; J trimming: 1 base; junction bases outside the gene matches: 3. The CDR3 is CASSYGLAGAGTDTQYF. The DNA for the CDR3 is TGTGCCAGCAGTTACGGACTAGCGGGGGCTGGCACAGATACGCAGTATTTT.

This clonotype came up many times. The rearrangement links TRBV7-6 to TRBJ2-3; D is perhaps TRBD1 or TRBD2 (5 bases each). The CDR3 spans 15 residues. Germline assignment: CDR1 SGHVS and CDR2 FNYEAQ. Trimming shortened V by 1 base and J by 4 bases, and 12 bases separated the two germline ends. The CDR3 coding sequence is TGTGCCAGCAGCTTAGGTCTGGGGGTGGCAGATACGCAGTATTTT. This encodes CASSLGLGVADTQYF.

The chain carries TRBV11-2 and TRBJ2-1, with 8 bases matching TRBD1. V lost 0 bases, J lost 7 bases, and 2 bases stayed unmatched. The germline V gene has CDR1 SGHAT and CDR2 FQNNGV. The CDR3 length is 14 residues. In DNA form, the CDR3 reads TGTGCCAGCAGCTTAGACAGGGGGCCGAATGAGCAGTTCTTC. Protein sequence: CASSLDRGPNEQFF.

This clonotype was recorded many times. The chain carries TRBV28 and TRBJ2-7; D unresolved. V lost 1 base, J lost 5 bases, and 12 bases lay in between. The germline V gene encodes CDR1 MDHEN and CDR2 SYDVKM. The CDR3 has 14 residues. CDR3 sequence reads: CASSLYGKGDEQYV. DNA of the CDR3: TGTGCCAGCAGTTTATACGGTAAAGGAGACGAGCAGTACGTC.

The genes are TRBV5-1 and TRBJ1-5, with D hard to call. The CDR3 has 14 amino acids. Germline V gene lookup returns CDR1 SGHRS and CDR2 YFSETQ. Trimming cost V 5 bases and J 6 bases, with 15 bases left between them. The CDR3 protein is CASSPEGGSQPQHF. The CDR3 DNA follows: TGCGCCAGCAGTCCGGAGGGAGGAAGTCAGCCCCAGCATTTT.

This rearrangement joins TRBV20-1 to TRBJ2-7, with D possibly matching TRBD1 (5 bases). V lost 3 bases to trimming and J lost 2 bases, with 11 bases between them. This CDR3 is 13 amino acids long. The germline V gene has CDR1 DFQATT and CDR2 SNEGSKA (reference sequence). CDR3 nucleotides: TGCAGTGCTAGCTCCGACAGAACCTACGAGCAGTACGTC. Its translation is CSASSDRTYEQYV.

The chain is built from TRBV12-3 or TRBV12-4 and TRBJ1-2; TRBD1 agrees at 8 bases. J lost 7 bases, V lost 6 bases, and 7 bases had no gene match. There are 13 residues in the CDR3. DNA of the CDR3: TGTGCCAGCAGCCCGGACAGGGCACTTGGCTACACCTTC. It yields the protein CASSPDRALGYTF.

Worth noting for this clonotype: This could be a read error, since a much larger clone is one nucleotide away. The V call is TRBV7-3, the J call TRBJ2-3; D is uncertain. The end of the DNA aligns better with TRBJ1-5, so the J call may be wrong. This CDR3 contains 14 residues. From germline, CDR1 is SGHTA and CDR2 FQGTGA. The CDR3 region has the DNA TGTGCCAGCAGCTTCAGCGCGTACACAGATACGCAGCATTTT. Its protein is CASSFSAYTDTQHF.